A single sample is the source of the 14 T cell receptor beta chains below, sequenced in a study of blood T cell repertoires in COVID-19. Method: immunoSEQ multiplex PCR; TCRdb's copy keeps in-frame clones and lacks some. Among roughly 150,000 clones, 65% to 90% were seen once, and the ten largest hold about 8.9%. Material for sequencing was peripheral blood. The receptors shown here come from a woman aged 50 to 60 with acute or convalescent COVID-19.

This chain joins TRBV11-3 and TRBJ2-1; D ambiguous. This CDR3 is built from 11 residues. CDR1 is SGHNT, CDR2 YENEEA, per germline. The ends were cut back, 1 base at V and 10 bases at J, with 5 bases in the middle. The CDR3 region is CASSLGGEQFF. CDR3 DNA sequence: TGTGCCAGCAGCTTAGGAGGAGAGCAGTTCTTC. Full variable domain (remainder filled in from reference TRBV11-3 and TRBJ2-1): EAGVVQSPRYKIIEKKQPVAFWCNPISGHNTLYWYLQNLGQGPELLIRYENEEAVDDSQLPKDRFSAERLKGVDSTLKIQPAELGDSAVYLCASSLGGEQFFGPGTRLTVL.

This chain joins TRBV6-5 and TRBJ2-1, with TRBD2 matching over 7 bases. CDR3 length equals 15 residues. Germline lookup yields CDR1 MNHEY and CDR2 SVGAGI. Trimming took 6 bases from V and 5 from J; bases not matched to a gene: 10. The CDR3 sequence: CASRLQAGANNEQFF. In DNA, the CDR3 is TGTGCCAGCAGGCTTCAGGCGGGAGCAAACAATGAGCAGTTCTTC.

This clone showed up just a few times. This sequence joins TRBV10-3 and TRBJ2-1; no reliable D call. The CDR3 covers 12 residues. V lost 6 bases and J lost 8, with 11 bases in between. Germline CDR1 is ENHRY and CDR2 is SYGVKD. The CDR3 nucleotides read TGTGCCATCAGGGGCTTCGGCGATGAGCAGTTCTTC. It yields the protein CAIRGFGDEQFF.

The chain is built from TRBV6-2 or TRBV6-3 and TRBJ2-3; 11 bases match TRBD2. V gave up 2 bases and J gave up 0 bases; unmatched junction bases: 7. CDR1 MNHEY and CDR2 SVGEGT come from the germline V gene. The CDR3 sequence is 18 residues long. In nucleotides, the CDR3 is TGTGCCAGCAGTTACGGGCTAGCGGGGGGCCTAAGCACAGATACGCAGTATTTT. It translates to CASSYGLAGGLSTDTQYF.

The CDR3 protein is CASSLDRVSGANVLTF. The CDR3 DNA is TGTGCCAGCAGCTTGGACAGGGTCTCTGGGGCCAACGTCCTGACTTTC. The V and J genes are TRBV7-2 and TRBJ2-6, with 8 bases lining up with TRBD1. Germline V gene sequence: CDR1 SGHTA, CDR2 FQGNSA. The V gene end was trimmed by 3 bases and the J gene end by 0 bases; junction bases not matched to a gene: 1. This CDR3 is built from 16 residues.

V gene TRBV19 combines with J gene TRBJ1-2, with TRBD1 matching 11 bases. Germline V gives CDR1 LNHDA, CDR2 SQIVND (reference sequence). V shed 9 bases and J 4 bases; nucleotides not matched to a gene: 16. This CDR3 spans 17 amino acids. This CDR3 reads CASRGGTGGREVYGYTF. In DNA form, the CDR3 reads TGTGCCAGCAGAGGGGGGACAGGGGGGAGAGAGGTCTATGGCTACACCTTC.

This clone was counted only a few times. This chain joins TRBV7-9 and TRBJ1-6; TRBD1 is a possible D gene (5 bases). The length of the CDR3 is 13 residues. CDR1 and CDR2 (germline): SEHNR, FQNEAQ (reference sequence). The ends were cut back, 2 bases at V and 8 bases at J, with 7 bases in the middle. CDR3 DNA sequence: TGTGCCAGCAGCTTAACAGGCGATTCACCCCTCCACTTT. Its protein product is CASSLTGDSPLHF.

This clone was seen many times. The chain couples TRBV12-3 or TRBV12-4 to TRBJ1-1, with D perhaps TRBD1 (6 bases). V gave up 5 bases and J gave up 3 bases, with 10 bases separating them. The CDR3 loop spans 13 amino acids. CDR3 nucleotides: TGTGCCAGCAGTCTTGACAGGTACACTGAAGCTTTCTTT. This sequence encodes CASSLDRYTEAFF.

V gene TRBV7-2 combines with J gene TRBJ1-4; 7 bases map to TRBD1. The germline gives CDR1 SGHTA, CDR2 FQGNSA. The CDR3 totals 15 residues. Unmatched junction bases numbered 7, after V lost 4 bases and J lost 5 bases. The CDR3 loop is CASSSKGAVNEKLFF. The CDR3 region has the DNA TGTGCCAGCAGCTCCAAGGGGGCGGTGAATGAAAAACTGTTTTTT.

V is TRBV9 and J is TRBJ1-5; D gene ambiguous. The CDR3 sequence is 14 residues long. Germline V gene lookup returns CDR1 SGDLS and CDR2 YYNGEE. Trimming took 2 bases from V and 4 from J, leaving 10 bases between them. The CDR3 coding sequence is TGTGCCAGCAGCGTTTATGCGGGGAATCAGCCCCAGCATTTT. Encoded protein: CASSVYAGNQPQHF.

The chain recombines TRBV12-3 or TRBV12-4 with TRBJ1-2; a possible D gene is TRBD1 (5 bases). The CDR3 consists of 13 residues. Trimming removed 0 bases from V and 3 bases from J, with 5 bases in between. The DNA for the CDR3 is TGTGCCAGCAGTTTAGCAGGGGACTATGGCTACACCTTC. Protein: CASSLAGDYGYTF.

The rearrangement uses TRBV5-4 and TRBJ1-4; the D gene is possibly TRBD1 (6 bases). Germline V lookup: CDR1 SGHNT, CDR2 YYREEE (reference sequence). Trimming stripped 4 bases from V and 6 bases from J, with 19 bases between. CDR3 size: 16 residues. This CDR3 is CASSPSEGEFDEKLFF. CDR3 nucleotide sequence: TGTGCCAGCAGCCCGAGTGAGGGGGAGTTCGATGAAAAACTGTTTTTT.

This clone was observed a handful of times. This rearrangement joins TRBV5-4 to TRBJ1-2, with 7 positions matching TRBD1. Germline lookup yields CDR1 SGHNT and CDR2 YYREEE (reference sequence). The CDR3 extends over 16 amino acids. The ends lost 0 bases at V and 3 bases at J; junction bases unmatched: 8. CDR3 loop: CASSLGVLGTDYGYTF. For the CDR3, the DNA is TGTGCCAGCAGCTTGGGAGTTTTGGGGACAGACTATGGCTACACCTTC.

This chain joins TRBV18 and TRBJ1-2; 10 bases are shared with TRBD1. The germline gives CDR1 KGHSH, CDR2 LQKENI. With V trimmed by 4 bases and J by 3 bases, 8 bases remained unmatched. The CDR3 covers 16 residues. This CDR3 reads CASSLESGTGDYGYTF. The CDR3 region has the DNA TGTGCCAGCTCACTCGAATCCGGGACAGGGGACTATGGCTACACCTTC. Full variable domain (missing parts from reference TRBV18 and TRBJ1-2): NAGVMQNPRHLVRRRGQEARLRCSPMKGHSHVYWYRQLPEEGLKFMVYLQKENIIDESGMPKERFSAEFPKEGPSILRIQQVVRGDSAAYFCASSLESGTGDYGYTFGSGTRLTVV.